The sequence of this TCR beta chain was determined in a study of shared clonotypes between healthy human individuals. Note on this clone: Its specificity is unknown.

Losses at the gene ends were 1 base for V and 4 bases for J; bases not matched to a gene: 5. CDR1 is MGHRA, CDR2 YSYEKL, per germline. The CDR3 has 16 amino acids. Study conclusions and caveats: Sequencing depth was expected to influence donor clonotype sharing.

Running of the assay took place at deep level. Using immunoSEQ multiplex PCR, the repertoire was profiled, and TCRdb retains in-frame clones only, with some absent. The data contain 2 million or so clones, about 95% of them seen just once; the ten biggest clones take up around 1.1%. Selected positively for CCR7 and CD45RO-negative, naive CD8 cells excluded terminally differentiated effector memory CD45RA+ cells. The chain links TRBV4-1 to TRBJ1-2; 11 bases map to TRBD1. The sequencing sample was made of naive CD8+ T cells sorted from blood. This sequence was found in a man aged 18 to 29 in good health. As DNA, the CDR3 is TGCGCCAGCAGCCAAGCAACAGGACAGGGGGCCTATGGCTACACCTTC. This encodes CASSQATGQGAYGYTF.